These T cell receptor beta chains were read from a single sample in a study of cytomegalovirus exposure and HLA in healthy donors. TCRdb keeps only in-frame clones here, not all; method: immunoSEQ multiplex PCR. The sample holds about 210,000 clones, roughly 78% seen once. Sample: PBMCs. Source of these receptors: a boy younger than 18 in good health and CMV-seronegative. The CDR3 runs from the conserved cysteine through the conserved F or W. A D gene is named only where the DNA matches it firmly.

J gene	D gene	V gene	CDR3 protein	CDR3 DNA
TRBJ2-5	TRBD2	TRBV7-9	CASSARRLAGEGGKETQYF	TGTGCCAGCAGCGCCCGACGACTAGCGGGAGAAGGCGGGAAAGAGACCCAGTACTTC
TRBJ2-5	-	TRBV15	CATSSTTGTQQETQYF	TGTGCCACCAGCAGTACTACCGGGACACAGCAAGAGACCCAGTACTTC
TRBJ1-4	-	TRBV6-5	CASSSSGDEKLFF	TGTGCCAGCAGCTCCTCCGGAGATGAAAAACTGTTTTTT
TRBJ1-2	-	TRBV30	CAWSGQIYGYTF	TGTGCCTGGAGTGGGCAGATCTATGGCTACACCTTC
TRBJ1-1	TRBD1	TRBV15	CATSRGIQGHYLEAFF	TGTGCCACCAGCAGAGGGATACAGGGGCATTACTTGGAAGCTTTCTTT
TRBJ1-2	-	TRBV5-1	CASSLGPGQDYGYTF	TGCGCCAGCAGCTTGGGGCCAGGGCAGGACTATGGCTACACCTTC
TRBJ2-1	TRBD2	TRBV7-2	CASSPAGREVYEQFF	TGTGCCAGCTCCCCCGCTGGGAGGGAGGTCTATGAGCAGTTCTTC
TRBJ2-3	TRBD1	TRBV6-5	CASRRGRGRTDTQYF	TGTGCCAGCCGACGTGGCAGGGGGCGCACAGATACGCAGTATTTT
TRBJ2-3	TRBD2	TRBV5-6	CASSLAEAGGTDTQYF	TGTGCCAGCAGCTTGGCCGAAGCGGGGGGCACAGATACGCAGTATTTT
TRBJ2-7	TRBD1	TRBV4-1	CASSLLYRGTEQYF	TGCGCCAGCAGCCTTTTGTACAGGGGGACCGAGCAGTACTTC
TRBJ2-7	TRBD2	TRBV2	CASSEVGQKLAGTYEQYF	TGTGCCAGCAGTGAAGTAGGACAAAAACTAGCGGGGACCTACGAGCAGTACTTC
TRBJ2-3	-	TRBV12-5	CASGLVVSQSPDTQYF	TGTGCTAGTGGTTTGGTGGTTAGCCAGAGCCCAGATACGCAGTATTTT